The sample holds a few counts of the clone carrying this T cell receptor (beta chain). Its matching antigen is unknown. V lost 3 bases and J 1 base, leaving 9 bases between the germline ends. The CDR3 runs to 14 residues. This sample was included in a study of T and B cells in COVID-19 patients. Study in general: COVID-19 patients gave peripheral blood either during active infection or after recovery. Most of the roughly 20 active-infection patients had comorbidities associated with unfavorable COVID-19 outcome.

Whole-study findings and limits: There were 2,000 to 3,000 TCR clusters exclusive to the recovered cohort, 30 to 40 with low generation probability. In COVID-19 patients, T cell receptor beta variable and joining gene use was reportedly strongly skewed.

TRB rearrangements were amplified by multiplex PCR with BIOMED2 TRB-A/B primers. TCRdb redid the calling of the multiplex PCR reads with MiXCR, one entry per CDR3 protein. The data contain some 4,100 distinct CDR3 sequences, roughly a quarter of them singletons. Each TRB amplification used 250-500 ng of genomic DNA from blood. This chain connects TRBV12-3 or TRBV12-4 to TRBJ1-1; the D is unclear. Sequencing was done on a sample of blood. This clonotype originated in a human donor with active COVID-19. The donor label of this sample is uncertain. The CDR3 DNA follows: TGTGCCAGCAGTTTTATAGGGCAGAACACTGAAGCTTTCTTT. Translated, it gives CASSFIGQNTEAFF.